The present T cell receptor (beta chain) was sequenced within a study of cytomegalovirus exposure and HLA in healthy donors (TCRdb year 2017). For context, the study as a whole: An earlier analysis of about 530 of the donors reported approximately 260 Gb of sequence data and 95 million to 120 million unique TCR beta sequences obtained from some 170 million T cells. Among the roughly 400 genotyped donors, around 81% belonged to the genetic ancestry cluster associated with self-reported Caucasian donors. In the later analysis, no new phenotypic data were used to find candidate immune exposures; instead, reliance was placed on TCR beta sequences and their occurrence across donors. Using immunosequencing, the study profiled T cell repertoires from some 670 subjects and related those repertoires to cytomegalovirus serostatus. Roughly 5 DR-DQ haplotypes were handled as single units for association and clustering, since linkage in the cohort was strong. An earlier analysis of approximately 500 of the donors applied high-throughput TCR beta sequencing to assess whether each TCR beta V gene segment acted as functional or pseudogenic. Donor age, sex, ethnicity and CMV serostatus were compiled alongside the repertoire data. Among some 410 genotyped donors of the cohort, an average of about 240,000 unique TCR beta nucleotide sequences were sequenced per donor, roughly 18% of them non-productive. Typing coverage varied by locus: roughly 629-630 donors for A, B, C, DRB1 and DQB1; under 550 for DQA1; approximately 610 for DPA1; under 490 for DPB1. Class I and class II HLA loci were covered by the typing at four-digit resolution. The study aimed to test whether cataloging public T cell receptors could reveal signatures of past pathogen exposure. High-throughput TCR immunosequencing, statistical association of individual TCRs with disease status, and machine learning were combined to predict cytomegalovirus infection status. Every repertoire in the discovery cohort had been generated on one and the same sequencing platform. An early release covering about 600 HLA-typed donors comprised about 320 gigabases of sequencing data and around 86 million unique TCR sequences. In a later genetic analysis, genome-wide SNP genotypes for about three fifths of the 666 donors were used, and that subset was treated as a discovery cohort. In a later analysis, previously published TCR beta repertoires from 666 donors were re-analyzed and high-resolution HLA genotyping was added so that TCR occurrence patterns could be studied. Besides the first cohort of approximately 710 subjects, a separate validation cohort made up of over a hundred different subjects was used. Beyond this particular receptor, the publication reports: In a later analysis, the rate of TCR association differed among HLA loci, with DRB1 alleles having the most associated TCRs and HLA-C alleles having the fewest. Because HLA typing was missing for some donors at each locus, association tests included only the typed subset. A group of highly shared sequence variants was considered likely to be a technical artifact of the sequencing pipeline. According to a later analysis, most CMV-associated TCR beta chains appeared to be HLA-restricted, and the HLA associations seemed to be driven largely by CMV exposure. An earlier analysis of 450 to 750 of the donors showed that most TCR beta V segments appeared in productive rearrangements either about 90% or about 30% of the time, which broadly matched IMGT annotations. In a later genetic analysis, fewer N-insertions in productive TCRs were reported among donors in an Asian-associated ancestry cluster than the roughly 640-donor mean. A later analysis reported that several top co-occurrence clusters appeared linked to parvovirus B19, influenza, CMV and Epstein-Barr virus. Presence/absence analyses assumed roughly uniform sequencing depth across donors, an assumption that may not hold. Roughly 17 rarely observed V segments, including chromosome 9 orphons, were excluded from the earlier analysis of approximately 500 of the donors because counts were too low. Only TCR beta chains were sequenced in this cohort, and the absence of alpha or paired-chain data limited detectable features. When HLA alleles, especially DR and DQ, strongly co-occurred, TCR associations were difficult to assign to individual alleles. In a later analysis, around 17,000 TCR beta sequences were associated with specific HLA alleles at a false discovery rate of 0.05. For the cohort, immune exposure information was limited to CMV serostatus. In a later genetic analysis, a missense DCLRE1C variant was associated with V-gene and J-gene trimming of TCR beta chains, and the association was replicated in an independent cohort. Compared with equally common non-associated chains, HLA-associated TCR beta chains in a later analysis were more clonally expanded and had lower generation probabilities. A further reported finding was that TCR beta sequences accurately predicted the HLA-A and HLA-B alleles for most subjects in the first cohort. Cytomegalovirus status was reported to be diagnosed by the classifier with high specificity and sensitivity in both the original and validation cohorts. It was suggested by the authors that the approach could potentially be generalized to other disease states and immunological phenotypes. The study listed 150 to 200 TCR beta chains as associated with cytomegalovirus. Linkage disequilibrium might explain the correlated functional status among segregating V segments, but an unknown experimental factor could not be excluded. The 87-base-pair reads could not distinguish some IMGT-functional V segments, including TRBV6-2 and TRBV6-3, so those segments were excluded. While some public TCRs were present in many individuals, most TCR sequences turned up only very rarely across donors. In vitro tests confirmed that a few of the cytomegalovirus-associated TCR beta chains recognize cytomegalovirus antigens.

The cohort comprised more than 550 healthy bone marrow donors. All cohort members were sampled while nominally healthy, although unrecorded immune exposures were likely present. The donor was CMV seropositive and was included in the group of 289 seropositive cohort members. Each donor provided a peripheral blood sample, and peripheral blood mononuclear cells were used for TCR beta sequencing. Genomic DNA extraction from the blood cell samples was performed with the Qiagen DNeasy Blood Extraction Kit. A single count supports this clone. Its antigen remains unidentified. Base quality data are lacking; no much larger clone is found one base away. Library prep was done by the immunoSEQ multiplex PCR assay. For the multiplex PCR, a mixture combining 60 forward primers for TCR Vbeta segments and 13 reverse primers for TCR Jbeta segments was used. A multiplex PCR assay on genomic DNA amplified the CDR3 region of rearranged TCR beta genes. The amplified TCR beta libraries were sequenced on the Illumina HiSeq System as 87-base-pair reads. In the source study's methods: A later analysis counted 65 million to 90 million unique TCR beta chains across the 666 repertoires, and about 10 million of these chains were shared by at least two donors. Raw reads were error-corrected and collapsed into unique sequences by a nearest-neighbor algorithm in which closely related sequences were merged to remove PCR and sequencing errors. V, D and J gene segments were assigned by aligning CDR3 sequences to IMGT reference sequences. Each retained sequence needed at least a six-nucleotide match to both a V gene segment and a J gene segment. Rearrangements were classified as productive when the CDR3 lacked stop codons and remained in frame with V and J, and all other rearrangements were classified as non-productive. CDR3 was defined according to IMGT convention as the region running from the second conserved V-encoded cysteine to the conserved J-encoded phenylalanine. Sequences without an unambiguous match to a single V gene segment were excluded from the earlier analysis of 450 to 650 of the donors. In an earlier analysis of some 590 of the donors, a V segment was called functional when productive rearrangements were above 56.7%, and segregating when the standard deviation between donors exceeded 5%. A statistical classification framework was developed to diagnose cytomegalovirus status using the catalog of TCR beta chain sequences. In a later analysis, V and J genes were assigned by comparing TCR nucleotide sequences against IMGT/GENE-DB human TR gene sequences. The TCRdist pipeline was used in a later analysis to assign CDR3 sequences and most-parsimonious VDJ recombination scenarios. In a later analysis, every TCR beta chain was defined by the combination of its CDR3 amino acid sequence and its V-gene family, and reads without a unique V-gene family were dropped. As a way to deal with suspected cross-contamination and a sequencing artifact, a later analysis dropped 640 or so nucleotide sequences that were highly shared and had low generation probability. In a later analysis, a clonal expansion index was calculated for each public chain from normalized within-repertoire ranks of inferred template counts. Generation probabilities in a later analysis came from a VDJ recombination model fitted to out-of-frame rearrangements, and those results were checked against IGoR. In a later analysis, hypergeometric tests were used to score TCR-TCR, TCR-HLA and TCR-CMV co-occurrence, with a repertoire-size bias correction applied to TCR pairs. To estimate false discovery rates, a later analysis permuted the HLA or CMV assignments 20 times. In a later analysis, co-occurring TCRs were grouped with DBSCAN, and TCRdist sequence similarity was added when clustering was performed within HLA-allele-positive subsets. Repertoires with fewer than 30,000 or more than 120,000 public chains were left out of co-occurrence clustering, as were five repertoires with anomalous nucleotide sharing. Held by TCRdb, this immuneACCESS table contains in-frame sequences only and omits some clones. Under half of the omission traces to an unresolved V gene where checked; the cause of the rest is unknown. That table supplies the V and J calls and clone size; D and trimming were determined from the DNA. The sample data list 150,000 to 200,000 clones, and 60% to 80% of these were observed just once. In total, the top ten clones hold around 14% of the sample.

Taken from cysteine to phenylalanine, the CDR3 has 13 residues. The kept DNA is CDR3 alone, 39 bases in frame from the first base. V is cut by 5 bases and J by 0 bases, and the space between the germline ends is 5 bases. Looking up the germline V gene yields CDR1 ENHRY and CDR2 SYGVKD. The V and J segments used are TRBV10-3 and TRBJ1-5, with the D gene not confidently named. This clonotype was obtained from a woman aged 50 to 60 in good health and CMV-seropositive. The source material was PBMCs. The nucleotides read TGTGCCATCAGTCCCATTAGCAATCAGCCCCAGCATTTT. Translated, this gives CAISPISNQPQHF.